The sequence of this T cell receptor (beta chain) was determined in a study of blood T cell repertoires in COVID-19. The overall study: Sample material is recorded as cDNA or gDNA derived from T cells, B-cell-depleted T cells, or PBMCs.

Germline V gene data show CDR1 as SGHTA and CDR2 as FQGTGA. Trimming left V 0 bases short and J 6 bases short, with 11 bases between. The CDR3 covers 14 residues. Assay: immunoSEQ multiplex PCR; the TCRdb copy retains only in-frame clones and omits some. This table holds some 45,000 clones, 60% to 85% found once. This sequence joins TRBV7-3 and TRBJ1-2, with D unresolved. Source material: peripheral blood. The clonotype originates from a man between 65 and 85 years old with active or convalescent COVID-19. CDR3 sequence: CASSLTAGVDGYTF. CDR3 sequence (DNA): TGTGCCAGCAGCTTAACTGCCGGGGTCGATGGCTACACCTTC.